This T cell receptor (beta chain) is drawn from a study of Ad26.COV2.S vaccination and SARS-CoV-2 variants. For the study at large: The trial was COV1001 and the donor's arm was Ad26.COV2.S.

Profiled with immunoSEQ multiplex PCR; TCRdb holds only in-frame clones, not every one. The table has about 330,000 clones, roughly nine tenths seen once; the top ten hold around 5.5%. V lost 3 bases to trimming and J lost 0 bases, with 21 bases between them. Germline V gives CDR1 LNHDA, CDR2 SQIVND (reference sequence). The CDR3 contains 20 residues. Sample treatment: roughly 20 received Ad26.COV2.S at low or high dose, single or two shots; roughly five received placebo; per-sample allocation not given. The investigators took samples on day 63 after the first vaccine or placebo injection. The chain has TRBV19 and TRBJ2-6; the D is unclear. The sample in question was peripheral blood, obtained in a trial of Ad26.COV2.S vaccine versus placebo. The clonotype comes from a person between 18 and 65 years old who received the Ad26.COV2.S COVID-19 vaccine or a placebo. CDR3 protein: CASSMGFGRQASSGANVLTF. For the CDR3, the DNA is TGTGCCAGTAGTATGGGGTTTGGCAGGCAGGCTAGCTCTGGGGCCAACGTCCTGACTTTC.